Following are 31 T cell receptor beta chains from one sample sequenced in a study of shared clonotypes between healthy human individuals. The data were produced by immunoSEQ multiplex PCR, yet TCRdb's version contains in-frame clones alone and is incomplete. The sample shows roughly 100,000 clones, 65% to 75% of them seen only once. Sequenced sample: memory CD8+ T cells sorted from blood. Subset given: CD45RO+ cells pooled with CCR7-negative TemRA cells. These receptors were taken from a woman aged 25 to 45 in good health.

The rearrangement links TRBV9 to TRBJ1-2; 8 bases fit TRBD1. The CDR3 runs to 15 residues. The V gene end was trimmed by 4 bases and the J gene end by 6 bases; junction bases not matched to a gene: 11. Per the germline V gene, CDR1 is SGDLS and CDR2 is YYNGEE. The CDR3 nucleotides read TGTGCCAGCAGCTTATGGACAGGGATAACAAATGGCTACACCTTC. Translated, it gives CASSLWTGITNGYTF.

This clone was counted only a few times. CDR3 nucleotide sequence: TGTGCCAGCTCACCAGAGGGAGGGGCGGATCAGCCCCAGCATTTT. It encodes CASSPEGGADQPQHF. This rearrangement joins TRBV18 to TRBJ1-5; D may be TRBD1 (5 bases). Trimming stripped 2 bases from V and 5 bases from J, with 13 bases between. CDR3 length: 15 residues. Germline V gene lookup returns CDR1 KGHSH and CDR2 LQKENI. Using reference TRBV18 and TRBJ1-5 for the parts outside the CDR3, the full variable domain is NAGVMQNPRHLVRRRGQEARLRCSPMKGHSHVYWYRQLPEEGLKFMVYLQKENIIDESGMPKERFSAEFPKEGPSILRIQQVVRGDSAAYFCASSPEGGADQPQHFGDGTRLSIL.

CDR3 residues: CASSLGLAGFPYSTDTQYF. The CDR3 coding sequence is TGTGCCAGCAGCTTAGGACTAGCGGGGTTCCCCTATAGCACAGATACGCAGTATTTT. V and J are TRBV7-9 and TRBJ2-3; 11 positions match TRBD2. V lost 1 base to trimming and J lost 0 bases; unmatched junction nucleotides: 9. Per the germline V gene, CDR1 is SEHNR and CDR2 is FQNEAQ (reference sequence). The CDR3 runs to 19 residues.

This clone was picked up many times. This chain links TRBV6-6 with TRBJ2-7, with 9 bases matching TRBD2. This CDR3 has 14 residues. Germline CDR1 reads MNHNY; CDR2 reads SVGAGI (reference sequence). Trimming at V came to 2 bases and at J to 4 bases, leaving 3 bases not matched to a gene. The CDR3 loop is CASSYAGGSYEQYF. For the CDR3, the DNA is TGTGCCAGCAGTTACGCGGGAGGGAGTTACGAGCAGTACTTC.

This clone was counted between two and nine times. The V gene is TRBV5-1, the J gene TRBJ2-1; D possibly uses TRBD1 or TRBD2 (5 bases each). CDR3 length equals 16 residues. V was shortened by 7 bases and J by 8 bases, with 25 bases between the two germline ends. The germline V gene has CDR1 SGHRS and CDR2 YFSETQ. The CDR3: CASASPRGTYSDEQFF. The CDR3 bases are TGCGCCAGCGCATCCCCCAGAGGGACCTATTCTGATGAGCAGTTCTTC.

For this clone: Other nucleotide sequences from this sample produce the same CDR3. The genes are TRBV6-5 and TRBJ2-1, with a possible D match to TRBD1 (5 bases). Germline assignment: CDR1 MNHEY and CDR2 SVGAGI. Trimming pared 0 bases from V and 8 bases from J, leaving 5 bases between. The CDR3 consists of 12 residues. The CDR3 loop reads CASSYSGHEQFF. CDR3 bases: TGTGCCAGCAGTTACTCGGGGCATGAGCAGTTCTTC.

This chain uses TRBV6-1 with TRBJ1-1; D might be TRBD1 (5 bases). Looked up from germline, CDR1 is MNHNS and CDR2 is SASEGT. CDR3 length equals 14 residues. Trimming pared 8 bases from V and 3 bases from J, leaving 16 bases between. CDR3 protein: CASLRQGVDTEAFF. Here the CDR3 DNA reads TGTGCCAGCCTCCGTCAGGGAGTAGACACTGAAGCTTTCTTT.

This clone was counted a few times. The sample has other DNA sequences that encode this CDR3 too. The chain combines TRBV6-1 with TRBJ2-6; D not certain. The CDR3 totals 15 residues. The germline V gene encodes CDR1 MNHNS and CDR2 SASEGT. V dropped 4 bases and J dropped 0 bases, with 7 bases sitting between them. The CDR3 is CASSGQSSGANVLTF. In nucleotides, the CDR3 is TGTGCCAGCAGTGGGCAGAGCTCTGGGGCCAACGTCCTGACTTTC.

This clone was observed a single time. This rearrangement joins TRBV11-2 to TRBJ2-5, with 7 bases that match TRBD1. The J call may be mistaken, given a closer DNA end match to TRBJ2-7. Germline V CDR1 and CDR2: SGHAT, FQNNGV. The CDR3 is made up of 13 amino acids. CDR3 sequence: CASSSTGAHEQYF. CDR3 sequence (DNA): TGTGCCAGCAGCTCCACAGGGGCCCACGAGCAGTACTTC.

Concerning this clone: Given a far larger clone just one base away, this is likely a sequencing read error. The V call is TRBV6-5, the J call TRBJ2-1; D unresolved. CDR1 is MNHEY and CDR2 is SVGAGI in the germline V gene. This CDR3 region has 13 residues. Here the CDR3 DNA reads TGTGCCAGCAGTGACTCGGACTACAATGAGCAGTTCTTC. It codes for CASSDSDYNEQFF.

V usage is TRBV6-5 and J usage is TRBJ2-3; possibly TRBD2 for D (6 bases). Germline CDR1 is MNHEY and CDR2 is SVGAGI. Between the trimmed V and J ends, which lost 0 bases and 2 bases, there was a span of 9 bases. The CDR3 length is 15 residues. The CDR3 region is CASSYSEGYTDTQYF. The CDR3 DNA follows: TGTGCCAGCAGTTACTCGGAGGGCTACACAGATACGCAGTATTTT.

The J gene is TRBJ1-3, the V gene TRBV2; D is ambiguous. This CDR3 has 14 residues. CDR1 is SNHLY, CDR2 FYNNEI, per germline. Deletions cut 2 bases from V and 9 bases from J, with 14 bases between. Here the CDR3 DNA reads TGTGCCAGCAGTGAATGGCAGTTAGAGGCCACCATATATTTT. It translates to CASSEWQLEATIYF.

V is TRBV27 and J is TRBJ2-7, with 8 bases matching TRBD1. The CDR3 loop spans 16 amino acids. J lost 3 bases, V lost 2 bases, and 9 bases had no gene match. CDR1 MNHEY and CDR2 SMNVEV come from the germline V gene (reference sequence). The CDR3, as DNA: TGTGCCAGCAGTTTAACTATCGGACAGGGCCTCTACGAGCAGTACTTC. Translating it yields CASSLTIGQGLYEQYF.

This clone was detected ten times or more. This sequence joins TRBV15 and TRBJ2-7; D is undetermined. The CDR3 spans 14 residues. V gave up 1 base and J gave up 5 bases, with 12 bases separating them. From germline, CDR1 is LNHNV and CDR2 YYDKDF (reference sequence). The CDR3 protein is CATSRATEGNEQYF. As DNA, the CDR3 is TGTGCCACCAGCAGAGCGACTGAAGGGAACGAGCAGTACTTC.

V usage is TRBV10-1 and J usage is TRBJ2-1, with TRBD2 matching over 9 bases. Germline lookup yields CDR1 WNHNN and CDR2 SYGVQD (reference sequence). V shed 4 bases, J shed 6 bases, and the junction held 4 bases outside the gene matches. The CDR3 length is 14 residues. CDR3 loop: CASSAQLAGNEQFF. Here the CDR3 DNA reads TGCGCCAGCAGTGCACAACTAGCGGGCAATGAGCAGTTCTTC.

The chain employs TRBV25-1 and TRBJ2-1; D is uncertain. Germline CDR1 is MGHDK and CDR2 is SYGVNS. The ends were cut back, 1 base at V and 14 bases at J, with 12 bases in the middle. The CDR3 contains 12 residues. The chain's CDR3 is CASSESQSREFF. CDR3 sequence (DNA): TGTGCCAGCAGTGAATCGCAATCAAGGGAGTTCTTC.

This clone came up many times. The rearrangement uses TRBV30 and TRBJ1-1; TRBD1 might be the D (5 bases). The CDR3 totals 13 residues. Per germline, CDR1 GTSNPN and CDR2 SVGIG (reference sequence). Between the trimmed V and J ends, which lost 0 bases and 7 bases, there was a span of 12 bases. In DNA, the CDR3 is TGTGCCTGGAGTGTTTCTATGGGGCTTGAAGCTTTCTTT. Translated, it gives CAWSVSMGLEAFF.

This rearrangement joins TRBV7-9 to TRBJ2-7; 7 positions match TRBD2. The CDR3 consists of 14 residues. J lost 5 bases, V lost 0 bases, and 4 bases had no gene match. Germline CDR1 reads SEHNR; CDR2 reads FQNEAQ (reference sequence). CDR3 DNA: TGTGCCAGCAGCTTAGCGGCGGGAGTCGACGAGCAGTACTTC. The encoded protein is CASSLAAGVDEQYF.

This clone was seen a single time. The CDR3 loop is CASSSGYMADNEQFF. Here the CDR3 DNA reads TGTGCCAGCAGTTCAGGGTATATGGCGGACAATGAGCAGTTCTTC. This chain joins TRBV28 and TRBJ2-1, with D maybe TRBD1 (5 bases). CDR3 length: 15 residues. Germline V gene lookup returns CDR1 MDHEN and CDR2 SYDVKM. V was trimmed by 4 bases and J by 5 bases, leaving 15 bases between them.

The chain recombines TRBV20-1 with TRBJ2-1; tentatively, D is TRBD1 or TRBD2 (5 bases each). The CDR3 contains 11 residues. V was pared by 7 bases and J by 5 bases, with 9 bases between. Looked up from germline, CDR1 is DFQATT and CDR2 is SNEGSKA (reference sequence). DNA of the CDR3: TGCAGTGGGCCGGGGCACAATGAGCAGTTCTTC. Protein product: CSGPGHNEQFF.

This chain links TRBV19 with TRBJ2-3, with TRBD1 matching over 10 bases. The CDR3 totals 18 residues. The germline CDR1 and CDR2 sequences are LNHDA and SQIVND (reference sequence). The V and J ends lost 3 bases and 5 bases, in that order; junction bases with no gene match: 14. CDR3 sequence: CASSIPLWRTGGQDTQYF. Here the CDR3 DNA reads TGTGCCAGTAGTATCCCCCTGTGGCGGACAGGGGGGCAAGATACGCAGTATTTT. The whole variable domain, remainder taken from reference TRBV19 and TRBJ2-3, is DGGITQSPKYLFRKEGQNVTLSCEQNLNHDAMYWYRQDPGQGLRLIYYSQIVNDFQKGDIAEGYSVSREKKESFPLTVTSAQKNPTAFYLCASSIPLWRTGGQDTQYFGPGTRLTVL.

This CDR3 is CASSANQGHEQYF. DNA for the CDR3: TGTGCCAGCAGTGCGAATCAGGGTCACGAGCAGTACTTC. This sequence joins TRBV6-1 and TRBJ2-7; D is possibly TRBD1 (5 bases). The V end was cut by 4 bases, the J end by 5 bases, with 12 bases between. The V gene's germline CDR1 is MNHNS and CDR2 SASEGT. This CDR3 region has 13 residues.

This clone has ten or more counts. The CDR3 sequence is CASSGRRDNTEAFF. For the CDR3, the DNA is TGTGCCAGCAGCGGGAGGCGCGATAACACTGAAGCTTTCTTT. The chain carries TRBV7-8 and TRBJ1-1, with D uncertain. Germline V gene sequence: CDR1 SGHVS, CDR2 FQNEAQ. Deletions cut 5 bases from V and 2 bases from J, with 12 bases between. The CDR3 has 14 residues.

The chain couples TRBV2 to TRBJ2-7; 8 bases line up with TRBD2. Germline V gene lookup returns CDR1 SNHLY and CDR2 FYNNEI. The junction had 12 bases not matched to a gene; V was cut back by 6 bases and J by 5 bases. This CDR3 spans 15 amino acids. The CDR3 sequence: CASSALSRGGHEQYF. The CDR3 DNA sequence: TGTGCCAGCAGCGCCCTTTCTCGGGGGGGCCACGAGCAGTACTTC.

This chain joins TRBV11-2 and TRBJ2-7; D perhaps matches TRBD2 (7 bases). Trimming removed 5 bases at V and 3 bases at J, with 14 bases between. The CDR3 totals 14 residues. CDR1 is SGHAT, CDR2 FQNNGV, per germline. CDR3 region: CASSVERGGYEQYF. The CDR3 coding sequence is TGTGCCAGCAGCGTTGAGAGGGGGGGCTACGAGCAGTACTTC.

This clone was seen ten or more times. This chain connects TRBV7-6 to TRBJ1-3, with TRBD1 matching 8 bases. The V gene's germline CDR1 is SGHVS and CDR2 FNYEAQ. The trim removed 2 bases at V and 6 bases at J, leaving 6 bases unmatched. CDR3 length: 15 amino acids. The DNA for the CDR3 is TGTGCCAGCAGCTTACAGGGGGCATTAGCAAACACCATATATTTT. This sequence encodes CASSLQGALANTIYF.

The chain links TRBV7-9 to TRBJ2-5; no definite D call. Trimming stripped 4 bases from V and 0 bases from J, with 12 bases between. The germline CDR1 and CDR2 sequences are SEHNR and FQNEAQ (reference sequence). The length of the CDR3 is 15 residues. CDR3: CASSYWAPYQETQYF. CDR3 nucleotide sequence: TGTGCCAGCAGCTATTGGGCGCCGTACCAAGAGACCCAGTACTTC.

A few counts support this clone. The chain joins TRBV10-3 to TRBJ2-7, with D possibly called TRBD1 or TRBD2 (5 bases each). The germline gives CDR1 ENHRY, CDR2 SYGVKD. Trimming left V 3 bases short and J 12 bases short, with 15 bases between. The CDR3 sequence is 12 residues long. CDR3 nucleotide sequence: TGTGCCATCAGTGAAGACGGGGTAGGGGTGTACTTC. This encodes CAISEDGVGVYF.

This clone was counted a few times. The rearrangement joins TRBV7-2 to TRBJ2-2; 8 positions match TRBD2. This CDR3 is built from 17 residues. V shed 5 bases, J shed 6 bases, and the junction held 14 bases outside the gene matches. Germline V gene lookup returns CDR1 SGHTA and CDR2 FQGNSA. The CDR3 reads CASSLRVRREAPGELFF. DNA for the CDR3: TGTGCCAGCAGCCTTAGGGTTCGGCGGGAGGCCCCCGGGGAGCTGTTTTTT.

This clone was detected a few times. V usage is TRBV5-5 and J usage is TRBJ2-3; 10 positions match TRBD1. Trimming cost V 9 bases and J 2 bases; bases outside gene matches: 9. The CDR3 is 15 amino acids. Germline CDR1 is SGHKS and CDR2 is YYEKEE (reference sequence). The CDR3 nucleotides are TGTGCCACCAAGACAGGGGGCGCAGACACAGATACGCAGTATTTT. This gives the protein CATKTGGADTDTQYF.

A remark on this clone: The same CDR3 is also encoded by other DNA sequences in this sample. This chain uses TRBV9 with TRBJ1-1, with D possibly being TRBD1 (5 bases). Germline V gene lookup returns CDR1 SGDLS and CDR2 YYNGEE. V lost 4 bases, J lost 5 bases, and 12 bases lay in between. The CDR3 totals 13 residues. CDR3 nucleotides: TGTGCCAGCAGCCCCAGTTGGGGGACTGAAGCTTTCTTT. Amino acids: CASSPSWGTEAFF.